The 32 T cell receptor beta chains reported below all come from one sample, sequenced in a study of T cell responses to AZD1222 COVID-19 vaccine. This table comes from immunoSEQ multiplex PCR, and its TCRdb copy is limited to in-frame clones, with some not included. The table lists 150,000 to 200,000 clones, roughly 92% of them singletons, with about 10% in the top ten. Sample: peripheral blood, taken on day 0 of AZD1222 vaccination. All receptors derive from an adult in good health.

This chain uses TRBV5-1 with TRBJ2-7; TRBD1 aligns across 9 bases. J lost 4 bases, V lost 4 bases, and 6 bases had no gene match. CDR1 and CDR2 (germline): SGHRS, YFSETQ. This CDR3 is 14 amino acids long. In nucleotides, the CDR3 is TGCGCCAGCAGCGGAGGGACAGGGAGTTACGAGCAGTACTTC. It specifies CASSGGTGSYEQYF. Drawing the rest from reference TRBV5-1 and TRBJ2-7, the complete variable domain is KAGVTQTPRYLIKTRGQQVTLSCSPISGHRSVSWYQQTPGQGLQFLFEYFSETQRNKGNFPGRFSGRQFSNSRSEMNVSTLELGDSALYLCASSGGTGSYEQYFGPGTRLTVT.

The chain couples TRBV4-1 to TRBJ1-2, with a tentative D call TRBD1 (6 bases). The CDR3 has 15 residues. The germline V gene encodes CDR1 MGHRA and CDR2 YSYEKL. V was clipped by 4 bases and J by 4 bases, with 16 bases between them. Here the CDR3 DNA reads TGCGCCAGCAGCCTCCTTCAGGGACACCGCTATGGCTACACCTTC. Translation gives CASSLLQGHRYGYTF.

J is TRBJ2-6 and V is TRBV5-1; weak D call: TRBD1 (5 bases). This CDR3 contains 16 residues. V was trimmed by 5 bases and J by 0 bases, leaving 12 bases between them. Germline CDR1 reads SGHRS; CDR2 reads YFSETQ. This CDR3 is CASSYDSRSGANVLTF. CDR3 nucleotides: TGCGCCAGCAGTTACGACAGCCGCTCTGGGGCCAACGTCCTGACTTTC.

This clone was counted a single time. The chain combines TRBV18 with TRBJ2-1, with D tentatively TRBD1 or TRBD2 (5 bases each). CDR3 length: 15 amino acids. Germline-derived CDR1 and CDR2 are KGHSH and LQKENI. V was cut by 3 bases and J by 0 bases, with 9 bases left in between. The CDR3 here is CASSPRESSYNEQFF. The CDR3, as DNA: TGTGCCAGCTCACCCAGGGAGAGCTCCTACAATGAGCAGTTCTTC.

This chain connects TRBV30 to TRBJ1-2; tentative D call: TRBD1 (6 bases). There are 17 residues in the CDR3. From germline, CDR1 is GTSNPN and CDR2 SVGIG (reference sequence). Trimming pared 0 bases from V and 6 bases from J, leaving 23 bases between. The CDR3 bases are TGTGCCTGGAGTGTGTCGGACAGCCGAAGTTTTTTTAATGGCTACACCTTC. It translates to CAWSVSDSRSFFNGYTF.

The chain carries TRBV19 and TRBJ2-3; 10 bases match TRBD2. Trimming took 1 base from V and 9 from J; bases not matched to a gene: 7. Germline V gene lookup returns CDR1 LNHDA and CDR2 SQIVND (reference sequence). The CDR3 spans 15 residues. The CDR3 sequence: CASSIGLAGKGTQYF. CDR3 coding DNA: TGTGCCAGTAGTATAGGACTAGCGGGCAAAGGGACGCAGTATTTT.

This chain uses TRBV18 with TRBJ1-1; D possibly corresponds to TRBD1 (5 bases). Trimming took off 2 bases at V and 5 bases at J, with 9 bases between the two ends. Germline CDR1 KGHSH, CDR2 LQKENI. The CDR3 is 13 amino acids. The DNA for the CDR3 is TGTGCCAGCTCACCAGCGGGGGGGACTGAAGCTTTCTTT. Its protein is CASSPAGGTEAFF.

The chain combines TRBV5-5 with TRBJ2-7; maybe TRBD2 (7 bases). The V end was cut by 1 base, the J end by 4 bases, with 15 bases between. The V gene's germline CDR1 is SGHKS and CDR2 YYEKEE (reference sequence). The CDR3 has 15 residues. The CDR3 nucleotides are TGTGCCAGCAGCTTGCTTGTGGGAGGGGGTTACGAGCAGTACTTC. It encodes CASSLLVGGGYEQYF.

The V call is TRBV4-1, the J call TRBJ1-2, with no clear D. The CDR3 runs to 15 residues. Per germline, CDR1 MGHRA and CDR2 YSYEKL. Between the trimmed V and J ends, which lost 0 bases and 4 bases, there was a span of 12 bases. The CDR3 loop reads CASSQDRGSSYGYTF. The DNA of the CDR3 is TGCGCCAGCAGCCAAGATCGCGGCAGCTCCTATGGCTACACCTTC.

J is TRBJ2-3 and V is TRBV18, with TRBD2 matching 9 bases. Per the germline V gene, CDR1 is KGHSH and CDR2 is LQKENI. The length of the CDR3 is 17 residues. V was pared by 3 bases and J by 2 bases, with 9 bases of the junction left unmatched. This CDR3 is CASSPPRTSAVTDTQYF. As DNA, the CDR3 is TGTGCCAGCTCACCGCCTCGGACTAGCGCAGTCACAGATACGCAGTATTTT.

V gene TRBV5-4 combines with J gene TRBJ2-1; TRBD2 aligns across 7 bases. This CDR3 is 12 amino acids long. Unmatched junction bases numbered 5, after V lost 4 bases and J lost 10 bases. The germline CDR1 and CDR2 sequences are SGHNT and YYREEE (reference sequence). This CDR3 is CASSGGTNEQFF. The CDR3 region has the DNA TGTGCCAGCAGCGGTGGGACTAACGAGCAGTTCTTC. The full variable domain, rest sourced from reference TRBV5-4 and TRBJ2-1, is ETGVTQSPTHLIKTRGQQVTLRCSSQSGHNTVSWYQQALGQGPQFIFQYYREEENGRGNFPPRFSGLQFPNYSSELNVNALELDDSALYLCASSGGTNEQFFGPGTRLTVL.

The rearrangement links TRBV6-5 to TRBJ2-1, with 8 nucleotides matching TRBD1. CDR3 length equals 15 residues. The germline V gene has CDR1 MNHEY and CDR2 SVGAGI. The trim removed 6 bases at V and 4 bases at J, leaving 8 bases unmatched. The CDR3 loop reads CASSIGTGVYNEQFF. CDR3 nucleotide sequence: TGTGCCAGCAGCATCGGGACAGGCGTATACAATGAGCAGTTCTTC.

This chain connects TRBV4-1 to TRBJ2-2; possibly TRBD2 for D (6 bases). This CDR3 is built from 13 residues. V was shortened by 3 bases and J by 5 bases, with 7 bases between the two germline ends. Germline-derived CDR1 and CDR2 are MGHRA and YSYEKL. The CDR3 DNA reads TGCGCCAGCAGCCAGGGGAGGACCGGGGAGCTGTTTTTT. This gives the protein CASSQGRTGELFF.

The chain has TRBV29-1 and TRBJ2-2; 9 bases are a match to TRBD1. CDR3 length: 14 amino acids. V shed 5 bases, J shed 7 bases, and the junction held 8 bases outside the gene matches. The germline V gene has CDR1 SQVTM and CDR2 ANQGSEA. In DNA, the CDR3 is TGCAGCGTTCAAACAGGGGGCAATGGCGGGGAGCTGTTTTTT. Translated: CSVQTGGNGGELFF.

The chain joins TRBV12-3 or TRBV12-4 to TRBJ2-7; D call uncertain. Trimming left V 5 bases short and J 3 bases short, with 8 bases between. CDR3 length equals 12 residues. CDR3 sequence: CASSRRLYEQYF. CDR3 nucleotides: TGTGCCAGCAGTCGTAGACTCTACGAGCAGTACTTC.

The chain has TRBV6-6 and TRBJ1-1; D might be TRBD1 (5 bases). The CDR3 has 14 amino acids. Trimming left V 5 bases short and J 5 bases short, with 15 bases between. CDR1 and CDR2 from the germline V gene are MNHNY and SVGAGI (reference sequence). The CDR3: CASSPGRERTEAFF. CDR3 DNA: TGTGCCAGCAGTCCGGGACGGGAGAGGACTGAAGCTTTCTTT.

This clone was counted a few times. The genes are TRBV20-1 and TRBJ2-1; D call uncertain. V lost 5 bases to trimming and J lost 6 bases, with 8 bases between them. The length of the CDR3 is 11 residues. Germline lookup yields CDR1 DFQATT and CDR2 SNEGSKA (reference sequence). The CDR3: CSALYLNEQFF. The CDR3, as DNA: TGCAGTGCTCTCTACCTCAATGAGCAGTTCTTC.

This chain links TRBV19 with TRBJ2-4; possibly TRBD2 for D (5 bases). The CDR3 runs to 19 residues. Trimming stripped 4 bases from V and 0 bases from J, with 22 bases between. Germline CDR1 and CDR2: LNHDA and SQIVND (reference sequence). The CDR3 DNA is TGTGCCAGTAGTACAATTCCCGACACAACGGGATTAGCCAAAAACATTCAGTACTTC. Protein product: CASSTIPDTTGLAKNIQYF.

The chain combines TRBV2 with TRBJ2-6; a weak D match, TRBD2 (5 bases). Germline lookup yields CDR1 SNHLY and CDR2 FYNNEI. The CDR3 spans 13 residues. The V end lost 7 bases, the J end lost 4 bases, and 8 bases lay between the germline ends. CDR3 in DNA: TGTGCCAGCACGGGGTCGGGGGCCAACGTCCTGACTTTC. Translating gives CASTGSGANVLTF.

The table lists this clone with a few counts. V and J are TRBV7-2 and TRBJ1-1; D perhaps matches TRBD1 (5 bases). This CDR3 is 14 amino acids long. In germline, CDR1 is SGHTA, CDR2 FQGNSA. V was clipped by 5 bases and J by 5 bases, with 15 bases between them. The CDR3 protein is CASSPQGRRTEAFF. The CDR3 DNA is TGTGCCAGCAGCCCCCAGGGAAGGAGAACTGAAGCTTTCTTT.

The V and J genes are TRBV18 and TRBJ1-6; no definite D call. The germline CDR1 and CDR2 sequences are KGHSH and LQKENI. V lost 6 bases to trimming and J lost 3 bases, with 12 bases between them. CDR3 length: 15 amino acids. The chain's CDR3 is CASSDRFDYNSPLHF. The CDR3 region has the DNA TGTGCCAGCTCGGATAGGTTCGACTATAATTCACCCCTCCACTTT.

CDR3 nucleotide sequence: TGTGCCAGCAGCCAAGATCAGGTTTCGGGGGCAGGGGAGACCCAGTACTTC. The encoded protein is CASSQDQVSGAGETQYF. J is TRBJ2-5 and V is TRBV4-2; D is perhaps TRBD1 or TRBD2 (6 bases each). Germline-derived CDR1 and CDR2 are LGHNA and YNFKEQ. CDR3 length: 17 amino acids. V lost 0 bases and J lost 5, with 19 bases in between.

The CDR3 region has the DNA TGTGCCAGCAGTAAGGACAGGGTTCGCAATCAGCCCCAGCATTTT. Translating it yields CASSKDRVRNQPQHF. This chain uses TRBV6-5 with TRBJ1-5; 8 nucleotides line up with TRBD1. CDR1 and CDR2 (germline): MNHEY, SVGAGI. V shed 5 bases, J shed 2 bases, and the junction held 5 bases outside the gene matches. The CDR3 is 15 amino acids.

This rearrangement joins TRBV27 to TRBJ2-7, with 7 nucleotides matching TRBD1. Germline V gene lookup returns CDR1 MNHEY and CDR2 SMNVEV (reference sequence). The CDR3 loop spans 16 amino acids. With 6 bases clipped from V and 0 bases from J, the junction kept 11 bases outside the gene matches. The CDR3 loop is CASSLTGTDTSYEQYV. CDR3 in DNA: TGTGCCAGCAGCCTTACCGGGACAGACACCTCCTACGAGCAGTACGTC.

The CDR3 nucleotides read TGTGCCAGCAGCCACCCGGGACAGGGACCAGAGGCCAAAAACATTCAGTACTTC. Translation gives CASSHPGQGPEAKNIQYF. The chain uses TRBV7-2 and TRBJ2-4; 9 bases align to TRBD1. Trimming cost V 5 bases and J 1 base; bases outside gene matches: 12. Germline V CDR1 and CDR2: SGHTA, FQGNSA. CDR3 size: 18 residues.

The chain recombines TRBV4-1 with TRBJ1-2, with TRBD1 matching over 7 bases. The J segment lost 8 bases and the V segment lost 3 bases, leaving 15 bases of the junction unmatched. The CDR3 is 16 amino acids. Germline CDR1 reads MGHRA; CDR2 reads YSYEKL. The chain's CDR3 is CASSHQSQQGRYGYTF. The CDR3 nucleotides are TGCGCCAGCAGCCACCAGTCCCAACAGGGGAGGTACGGCTACACCTTC.

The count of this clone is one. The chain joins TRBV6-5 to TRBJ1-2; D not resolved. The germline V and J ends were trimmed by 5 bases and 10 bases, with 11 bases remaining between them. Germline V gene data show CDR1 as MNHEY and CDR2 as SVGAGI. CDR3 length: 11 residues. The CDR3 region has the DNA TGTGCCAGCAGTATGGGAAAGGACTACACCTTC. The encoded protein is CASSMGKDYTF.

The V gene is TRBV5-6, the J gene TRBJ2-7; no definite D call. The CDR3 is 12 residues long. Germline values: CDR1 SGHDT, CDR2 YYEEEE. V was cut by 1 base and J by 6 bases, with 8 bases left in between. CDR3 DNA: TGTGCCAGCAGCTTGATAAGGTCCGAGCAGTACGTC. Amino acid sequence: CASSLIRSEQYV.

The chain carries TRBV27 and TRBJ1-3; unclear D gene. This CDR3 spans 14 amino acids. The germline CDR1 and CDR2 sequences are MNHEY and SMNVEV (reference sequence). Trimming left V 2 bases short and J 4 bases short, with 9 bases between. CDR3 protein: CASSLRVGGNTIYF. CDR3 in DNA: TGTGCCAGCAGTTTAAGGGTGGGAGGAAACACCATATATTTT.

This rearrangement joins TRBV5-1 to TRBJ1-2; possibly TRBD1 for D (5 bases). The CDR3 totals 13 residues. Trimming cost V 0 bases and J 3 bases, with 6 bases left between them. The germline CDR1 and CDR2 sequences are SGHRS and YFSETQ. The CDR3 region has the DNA TGCGCCAGCAGCTTGGAAGGGGACTATGGCTACACCTTC. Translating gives CASSLEGDYGYTF.

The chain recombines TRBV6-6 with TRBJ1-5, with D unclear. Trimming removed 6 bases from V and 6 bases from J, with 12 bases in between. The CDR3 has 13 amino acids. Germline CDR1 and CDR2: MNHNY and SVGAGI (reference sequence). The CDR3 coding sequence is TGTGCCAGCAGCCCCGTGGCGGGTCAGCCCCAGCATTTT. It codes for CASSPVAGQPQHF.

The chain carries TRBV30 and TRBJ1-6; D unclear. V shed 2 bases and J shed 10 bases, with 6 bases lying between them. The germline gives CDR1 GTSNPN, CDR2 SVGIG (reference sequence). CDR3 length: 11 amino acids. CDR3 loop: CAWSLASPLHF. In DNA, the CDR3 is TGTGCCTGGAGTTTGGCATCACCCCTCCACTTT.